This TCR beta chain was observed in a study of T-cell memory formation after mild COVID-19 (TCRdb year 2021). Regarding the complete study: TCR sequence clusters from the two donors were found to be largely donor specific. Longitudinal TCRalpha and TCRbeta repertoire sequencing tracked T-cell clones expanding and contracting after mild COVID-19 in a couple of donors. Two young, previously healthy adult volunteers made up the cohort, one male and one female. Findings and caveats that apply to the study as a whole: Some responding clones were detected in pre-infection memory, suggesting pre-existing cross-reactive memory T cells joined the SARS-CoV-2 response. The second-wave clones that peaked on day 37 were not confirmed to be SARS-CoV-2 specific. Contracting CD4+ clones were found mainly in CM and EM memory subsets, while CD8+ clones were enriched in EMRA. Only two mild cases were covered by the study, and larger cohorts that include severe cases with pre-infection samples were considered necessary. Clones contracting from day 15 to 85 had balanced CD4/CD8 phenotypes, while a second wave expanding from day 15 to 37 was biased towards CD4+.

With respect to this clonotype: The target of this receptor is not known. One base away there is no much larger clone; base qualities are not given.

The CDR3 measures 14 amino acids from cysteine to phenylalanine. The read is trimmed to its CDR3 DNA, 42 bases read in frame from base 1. In the germline V gene (reference sequence), CDR1 corresponds to SEHNR and CDR2 to FQNEAQ. The germline ends are 12 bases apart after V is trimmed by 2 bases and J by 4 bases. Sequencing used an Illumina NovaSeq 6000. Using 5'RACE with constant-segment primers, TCRalpha and TCRbeta cDNA libraries were constructed, with sample barcodes and unique molecular identifiers added in the process. Trizol reagent was used to extract RNA from every sample. The libraries were amplified in two PCR steps, and the second step added a second sample barcode and Illumina TruSeq adapters. Sequencing of libraries was performed on an Illumina NovaSeq with 2 x 150 bp paired-end reads. The authors' analysis ran thus. With migec v1.2.7, reads were demultiplexed and then collapsed into UMI-guided consensus sequences. Using mixcr v2.1.11, UMI consensuses were aligned to TRA and TRB V and J templates and then assembled into clonotypes. A clonotype was counted as expanded or contracted only when both edgeR and NoisET called the clonotype significant, with the noise models trained on biological replicates. edgeR calls used a false discovery rate-adjusted p below 0.01 and a log2 fold-change threshold of 1. As an exploratory analysis of dynamics, max-normalized trajectories of the 1000 most abundant clonotypes were examined with PCA combined with hierarchical clustering. Separately sequenced CD4+ and CD8+ repertoires were used to assign a CD4 or CD8 phenotype to each responding clone. Using fastp trimming at Q25 and MiXCR clonotype assembly, TCRdb reanalyzed the public sequencing data and kept in-frame beta chains. Duplicate CDR3 protein sequences are folded into a single record with the most common DNA and genes. These V and J calls rely on TCRdb rather than the paper's analysis. For this sample there are a few hundred thousand distinct CDR3 sequences; 14% appear just once. Less than 25% of the sample is taken by the ten largest.

Ficoll-Paque density gradient centrifugation was the method used to isolate PBMCs. This TCR was sampled from a man in his late teens or twenties who had mild COVID-19 (a few samples of this study predate the infection). The sample titles of this study are shuffled in the database, so cell type and time point are left out; the donor was told from shared clones. The rearrangement joined TRBV7-9 to TRBJ2-7; the D gene may be TRBD1 or TRBD2, since each aligns over 6 bases. Sequenced sample: PBMCs or a T cell subset sorted from them (not recorded which). Here the CDR3 is given as CASSLQSGAYEQYF. In nucleotide form, the sequence is TGTGCCAGCAGCTTACAATCGGGGGCGTACGAGCAGTACTTC.